A single sample gave rise to the 32 T cell receptor beta chains below, sequenced in a study of blood T cells in healthy people across ages. The authors ran a second PCR of about 7 to 11 cycles using a sample-barcoded 5' primer and a J-beta primer mix. TCRdb passed the 5' RACE reads through MiXCR, listing each CDR3 protein once. The sample includes roughly 860,000 distinct CDR3 sequences, less than 80% seen only once; the top ten take roughly a quarter. The sample comprised blood. The receptors here all came from a man aged 25-45 years in good health.

This rearrangement joins TRBV7-2 to TRBJ2-4; 7 bases fit TRBD1. The V and J ends lost 2 bases and 12 bases, in that order; junction bases with no gene match: 13. This CDR3 is 15 amino acids long. Germline CDR1 SGHTA, CDR2 FQGNSA. In DNA, the CDR3 is TGTGCCAGCAGCTTACCCAATAGGGCAGGGGGTGATCAGTACTTC. Its translation is CASSLPNRAGGDQYF.

This clonotype has a handful of counts. The chain recombines TRBV14 with TRBJ2-7, with D hard to call. The CDR3 totals 12 residues. Per the germline V gene, CDR1 is SGHDN and CDR2 is FVKESK. Trimming stripped 5 bases from V and 3 bases from J, with 8 bases between. CDR3 protein: CASSGPDYEQYF. CDR3 DNA sequence: TGTGCCAGCAGCGGCCCCGACTACGAGCAGTACTTC.

The chain carries TRBV20-1 and TRBJ2-1; D possibly corresponds to TRBD1 (5 bases). The CDR3 runs 13 residues. V shed 5 bases and J shed 4 bases, with 12 bases lying between them. Germline-derived CDR1 and CDR2 are DFQATT and SNEGSKA (reference sequence). CDR3 region: CSAPRDSYNEQFF. DNA of the CDR3: TGCAGTGCTCCCCGTGACAGTTACAATGAGCAGTTCTTC.

The V call is TRBV20-1, the J call TRBJ2-7; D might be TRBD1 (5 bases). The CDR3 is 13 residues long. Per the germline V gene, CDR1 is DFQATT and CDR2 is SNEGSKA (reference sequence). V was pared by 6 bases and J by 1 base, with 13 bases between. CDR3 amino acids: CSAASPGSYEQYF. CDR3 coding DNA: TGCAGTGCAGCCTCCCCAGGGTCCTACGAGCAGTACTTC.

The chain couples TRBV6-2 or TRBV6-3 to TRBJ1-5; 8 nucleotides align to TRBD1. V gave up 4 bases and J gave up 6 bases; unmatched junction bases: 5. The V gene's germline CDR1 is MNHEY and CDR2 SVGEGT. The CDR3 covers 14 residues. CDR3: CASSSGGWSQPQHF. The CDR3 DNA reads as TGTGCCAGCAGTTCAGGGGGCTGGAGTCAGCCCCAGCATTTT.

This sequence joins TRBV25-1 and TRBJ2-5; D is tentatively TRBD1 or TRBD2 (6 bases each). The germline V gene has CDR1 MGHDK and CDR2 SYGVNS. The CDR3 runs 15 residues. V was clipped by 6 bases and J by 2 bases, with 16 bases between them. In nucleotides, the CDR3 is TGTGCCAGCAGAGGGGGGACTTCTCTTCAAGAGACCCAGTACTTC. Its protein product is CASRGGTSLQETQYF.

V is TRBV29-1 and J is TRBJ2-7; 7 nucleotides align to TRBD1. The CDR3 totals 11 residues. With V trimmed by 5 bases and J by 6 bases, 4 bases remained unmatched. CDR1 SQVTM and CDR2 ANQGSEA come from the germline V gene. CDR3 region: CSVYRGSEQYF. In DNA form, the CDR3 reads TGCAGCGTTTACAGGGGTTCCGAGCAGTACTTC.

The chain uses TRBV6-1 and TRBJ2-1; tentatively, D is TRBD2 (5 bases). The CDR3 runs 15 residues. Germline lookup yields CDR1 MNHNS and CDR2 SASEGT. Trimming took off 4 bases at V and 3 bases at J, with 13 bases between the two ends. CDR3 sequence: CASSVATAHYNEQFF. DNA of the CDR3: TGTGCCAGCAGTGTAGCGACGGCCCACTACAATGAGCAGTTCTTC.

The sample holds one count of this clonotype. The CDR3 sequence is CASSESPLPYNEQFF. For the CDR3, the DNA is TGCGCCAGCAGTGAGTCGCCCTTGCCCTACAATGAGCAGTTCTTC. The chain carries TRBV10-2 and TRBJ2-1; D remains unclear. Germline V gene data show CDR1 as WSHSY and CDR2 as SAAADI. V was cut by 0 bases and J by 2 bases, with 8 bases left in between. The CDR3 contains 15 residues.

The genes are TRBV7-2 and TRBJ1-1; D is perhaps TRBD1 (6 bases). CDR1 SGHTA and CDR2 FQGNSA come from the germline V gene. This CDR3 is 15 amino acids long. The ends were cut back, 6 bases at V and 1 base at J, with 15 bases in the middle. CDR3 sequence (DNA): TGTGCCAGCAGTCCATGGACAGAAACGAACACTGAAGCTTTCTTT. Protein product: CASSPWTETNTEAFF.

This clonotype has only a few counts. The V call is TRBV3-1, the J call TRBJ1-1; TRBD1 aligns across 8 bases. This CDR3 region has 14 residues. V lost 6 bases to trimming and J lost 9 bases; unmatched junction nucleotides: 12. Germline assignment: CDR1 LGHDT and CDR2 YNNKEL (reference sequence). The CDR3 region is CASSTTDRASQAFF. The CDR3 coding sequence is TGTGCCAGCAGTACGACGGACAGGGCTTCTCAAGCTTTCTTT.

The chain is built from TRBV2 and TRBJ1-6, with D uncertain. Germline lookup yields CDR1 SNHLY and CDR2 FYNNEI. The length of the CDR3 is 13 residues. V was cut by 9 bases and J by 1 base, with 7 bases left in between. CDR3 DNA sequence: TGTGCCAGGAGGGAGTCCTATAATTCACCCCTCCACTTT. Translation gives CARRESYNSPLHF.

This rearrangement joins TRBV30 to TRBJ2-6, with TRBD2 identical over 7 bases. CDR1 is GTSNPN, CDR2 SVGIG, per germline (reference sequence). This CDR3 comprises 15 residues. J lost 4 bases, V lost 3 bases, and 6 bases had no gene match. This chain's CDR3 is CAWSPGLDGANVLTF. The CDR3 DNA follows: TGTGCCTGGAGCCCCGGACTAGACGGGGCCAACGTCCTGACTTTC. The complete variable domain, with remaining parts taken from reference TRBV30 and TRBJ2-6, reads SQTIHQWPATLVQPVGSPLSLECTVEGTSNPNLYWYRQAAGRGLQLLFYSVGIGQISSEVPQNLSASRPQDRQFILSSKKLLLSDSGFYLCAWSPGLDGANVLTFGAGSRLTVL.

This chain joins TRBV20-1 and TRBJ2-4; D possibly corresponds to TRBD1 (6 bases). The DNA end is a closer match to TRBJ2-7, so the J assignment may be wrong. Germline assignment: CDR1 DFQATT and CDR2 SNEGSKA (reference sequence). This CDR3 region has 15 residues. The CDR3 spells CSARPGHTKTYEQYF. CDR3 sequence (DNA): TGCAGTGCTAGACCGGGACACACAAAGACCTACGAGCAGTACTTC.

The chain is built from TRBV27 and TRBJ2-1, with TRBD1 matching 7 bases. From germline, CDR1 is MNHEY and CDR2 SMNVEV (reference sequence). V gave up 9 bases and J gave up 5 bases; unmatched junction bases: 10. The CDR3 has 14 residues. CDR3 bases: TGTGCCAGTGGGCCAGACAGGGAACACAATGAGCAGTTCTTC. This gives the protein CASGPDREHNEQFF.

The chain carries TRBV10-3 and TRBJ1-2; 7 bases map to TRBD1. V lost 11 bases and J lost 4; bases outside the gene matches: 13. Germline CDR1 is ENHRY and CDR2 is SYGVKD. The CDR3 runs 14 residues. CDR3 nucleotides: TGTGCCTCCCGGCGGCAGGGGGAGGCCTATGGCTACACCTTC. Translation gives CASRRQGEAYGYTF.

This chain links TRBV6-2 or TRBV6-3 with TRBJ2-1, with 13 bases matching TRBD2. After removal of 5 bases from V and 7 bases from J, the junction contained 5 bases not matched to a gene. From germline, CDR1 is MNHEY and CDR2 SVGEGT. The CDR3 runs 15 residues. The CDR3 region is CASSPLAGGQNEQFF. CDR3 in DNA: TGTGCCAGCAGTCCACTAGCGGGGGGGCAAAATGAGCAGTTCTTC.

The J gene is TRBJ2-5, the V gene TRBV6-5, with D perhaps given as TRBD1 or TRBD2 (5 bases each). Trimming left V 6 bases short and J 5 bases short, with 19 bases between. The CDR3 runs 15 residues. Germline CDR1 is MNHEY and CDR2 is SVGAGI. The CDR3 protein is CASSTFLGDVETQYF. In DNA, the CDR3 is TGTGCCAGCAGCACTTTCCTCGGGGACGTTGAGACCCAGTACTTC.

The chain employs TRBV6-5 and TRBJ1-1, with D hard to call. V was pared by 0 bases and J by 6 bases, with 5 bases between. The CDR3 spans 12 residues. Germline CDR1 MNHEY, CDR2 SVGAGI. The DNA for the CDR3 is TGTGCCAGCAGTTACTCCGGGGCTGAAGCTTTCTTT. Amino acids: CASSYSGAEAFF.

The CDR3, as DNA: TGCAGTGCTAGAACGGGACTTGAGGATTACAATGAGCAGTTCTTC. Its protein product is CSARTGLEDYNEQFF. The genes are TRBV20-1 and TRBJ2-1, with TRBD2 as a possible D gene (6 bases). CDR3 size: 15 residues. The V and J ends lost 2 bases and 4 bases respectively, with 15 bases between them. In germline, CDR1 is DFQATT, CDR2 SNEGSKA (reference sequence).

V gene TRBV6-2 or TRBV6-3 combines with J gene TRBJ2-7, with 9 bases fitting TRBD2. V lost 4 bases to trimming and J lost 2 bases; unmatched junction nucleotides: 9. Germline values: CDR1 MNHEY, CDR2 SVGEGT. The CDR3 length is 16 residues. The CDR3: CASSSSGIGFTYEQYF. The CDR3 nucleotides are TGTGCCAGCAGTTCTAGCGGGATCGGTTTCACCTACGAGCAGTACTTC.

This clonotype has only a few counts. The chain couples TRBV5-1 to TRBJ2-5; a weak D match, TRBD2 (7 bases). The CDR3 consists of 15 residues. V was shortened by 7 bases and J by 2 bases, with 18 bases between the two germline ends. The germline V gene encodes CDR1 SGHRS and CDR2 YFSETQ. This CDR3 is CASRIGRGPQETQYF. For the CDR3, the DNA is TGCGCCAGCCGGATAGGGCGGGGGCCTCAAGAGACCCAGTACTTC.

The chain links TRBV29-1 to TRBJ1-2; possibly TRBD1 for D (5 bases). Per germline, CDR1 SQVTM and CDR2 ANQGSEA. The V and J ends lost 5 bases and 2 bases respectively, with 6 bases between them. The CDR3 runs 11 residues. Here the CDR3 DNA reads TGCAGCGTTCGGGACAACTATGGCTACACCTTC. This translates into CSVRDNYGYTF.

The V and J genes are TRBV29-1 and TRBJ2-2; D not resolved. V lost 4 bases and J 2 bases, leaving 11 bases between the germline ends. CDR1 is SQVTM and CDR2 is ANQGSEA in the germline V gene. The CDR3 runs 14 residues. In DNA, the CDR3 is TGCAGCGTTGCCTGGAGATTTAACACCGGGGAGCTGTTTTTT. It translates to CSVAWRFNTGELFF.

The V gene is TRBV5-5, the J gene TRBJ1-5; D gene ambiguous. V was clipped by 1 base and J by 3 bases, with 5 bases between them. CDR3 length: 13 residues. The germline CDR1 and CDR2 sequences are SGHKS and YYEKEE (reference sequence). In nucleotides, the CDR3 is TGTGCCAGCAGCTTGATGGCCAATCAGCCCCAGCATTTT. This codes for CASSLMANQPQHF.

The rearrangement joins TRBV9 to TRBJ2-3; either TRBD1 or TRBD2 may supply D (5 bases each). V lost 3 bases and J lost 5, with 13 bases in between. Per the germline V gene, CDR1 is SGDLS and CDR2 is YYNGEE. This CDR3 region has 14 residues. This chain's CDR3 is CASSESGTIDTQYF. The CDR3 DNA reads as TGTGCCAGCAGCGAATCCGGGACGATAGATACGCAGTATTTT.

Only a few counts were recorded for this clonotype. CDR3 amino acids: CSVGTGASSYEQYF. The CDR3 DNA reads as TGCAGCGTAGGGACTGGGGCAAGCTCCTACGAGCAGTACTTC. The chain is built from TRBV29-1 and TRBJ2-7; D is possibly TRBD2 (6 bases). V shed 6 bases and J shed 0 bases, with 15 bases lying between them. Germline V gene data show CDR1 as SQVTM and CDR2 as ANQGSEA. This CDR3 region has 14 residues.

V is TRBV4-3 and J is TRBJ2-1, with 7 bases fitting TRBD1. Trimming removed 3 bases from V and 15 bases from J; junction bases left unmatched: 11. CDR1 is LGHNA and CDR2 is YSLEER in the germline V gene. This CDR3 has 13 residues. As DNA, the CDR3 is TGCGCCAGCAGCCAGCCCCAGGGGGACGGGCTGTTCTTC. Its translation is CASSQPQGDGLFF.

This clonotype was seen more than once but under ten times. V and J are TRBV11-2 and TRBJ2-1; TRBD2 is a possible D gene (6 bases). The V gene lost 1 base and the J gene lost 0 bases, with 10 bases spanning the gap. This CDR3 region has 16 residues. The germline CDR1 and CDR2 sequences are SGHAT and FQNNGV. The CDR3: CASSLVLALSYNEQFF. The CDR3 DNA sequence: TGTGCCAGCAGCTTAGTCCTAGCGCTCTCCTACAATGAGCAGTTCTTC. Supplemented by reference TRBV11-2 and TRBJ2-1, the full variable domain reads EAGVAQSPRYKIIEKRQSVAFWCNPISGHATLYWYQQILGQGPKLLIQFQNNGVVDDSQLPKDRFSAERLKGVDSTLKIQPAKLEDSAVYLCASSLVLALSYNEQFFGPGTRLTVL.

This rearrangement joins TRBV14 to TRBJ2-7; D is undetermined. Trimming removed 4 bases from V and 0 bases from J, with 10 bases in between. Germline CDR1 is SGHDN and CDR2 is FVKESK. This CDR3 contains 14 residues. The CDR3 protein is CASSLRLGSYEQYF. In DNA form, the CDR3 reads TGTGCCAGCAGCCTGAGACTGGGCTCCTACGAGCAGTACTTC.

The V and J genes are TRBV20-1 and TRBJ2-5; D is undetermined. This CDR3 is built from 16 residues. Trimming shortened V by 0 bases and J by 11 bases, and 25 bases separated the two germline ends. Germline CDR1 reads DFQATT; CDR2 reads SNEGSKA (reference sequence). This CDR3 reads CSARDGRSALYNEQYF. In nucleotides, the CDR3 is TGCAGTGCTAGAGATGGTCGGTCGGCCCTCTACAATGAGCAGTACTTC.

V and J are TRBV5-5 and TRBJ2-6, with a weak D call TRBD2 (5 bases). Between the trimmed V and J ends, which lost 0 bases and 4 bases, there was a span of 11 bases. This CDR3 has 16 amino acids. Per the germline V gene, CDR1 is SGHKS and CDR2 is YYEKEE (reference sequence). CDR3 loop: CASSLVGVAGANVLTF. The CDR3 DNA reads as TGTGCCAGCAGCTTGGTCGGGGTCGCCGGGGCCAACGTCCTGACTTTC.